This TCR beta chain was retrieved from a study of blood T cell repertoires in COVID-19. Profiling relied on immunoSEQ multiplex PCR, and the TCRdb table lists in-frame clones only, not all of them. The profile covers around 100,000 clones, with 80% to 90% appearing a single time and about 3% taken by the ten largest. The ends lost 3 bases at V and 2 bases at J; junction bases unmatched: 7. This CDR3 spans 15 amino acids. This clone was seen just once. This receptor was obtained from a human donor in a cohort sampled during active COVID-19. Sequenced material: peripheral blood. The chain employs TRBV23-1 and TRBJ2-7; 7 bases line up with TRBD2. TRBV23-1 is filed as an ORF, its function uncertain. The CDR3 DNA sequence: TGCGCCAGCAGTCAGGGGAGCGGGGAGGCCTACGAGCAGTACTTC. It codes for CASSQGSGEAYEQYF.